This T cell receptor beta chain was recorded in a study of blood T cell repertoires in COVID-19. At the level of the study: COVID-19 samples from acute and convalescent phases originated in the United States, Italy and Spain.

There are 15 residues in the CDR3. V was clipped by 10 bases and J by 5 bases; unmatched bases: 10. From germline, CDR1 is MDHEN and CDR2 SYDVKM. Sequencing was performed with immunoSEQ multiplex PCR; in TCRdb, only in-frame clones are kept and a portion is missing. The sample lists more than 70,000 clones, about 86% occurring once. Sample: peripheral blood. The chain carries TRBV28 and TRBJ2-2, with 10 bases that match TRBD2. This clonotype was sampled from a woman older than 75 with acute or convalescent COVID-19. CDR3 nucleotide sequence: TGTGCCACGAAAGCGGGGGGGCCGTGGACCGGGGAGCTGTTTTTT. Protein: CATKAGGPWTGELFF.